This TCR beta chain comes out of a study of control samples from healthy donors and cancer patients. Only in-frame clones appear in the TCRdb table, and some are missing; sequencing was by immunoSEQ multiplex PCR. Among roughly 30,000 clones, 87% were seen once, and the ten largest hold 3% to 5%. The sequenced material came from formalin-fixed, paraffin-embedded tissue. This sequence was found in a female donor with melanoma.

In DNA, the CDR3 is TGTGCCAGCAGCGATCACAGGGGGCGTCTTAACACTGAAGCTTTCTTT. It specifies CASSDHRGRLNTEAFF. The chain has TRBV5-4 and TRBJ1-1; 9 bases match TRBD1. The ends lost 4 bases at V and 2 bases at J; junction bases unmatched: 9. Germline lookup yields CDR1 SGHNT and CDR2 YYREEE (reference sequence). The CDR3 contains 16 residues. The variable domain in full, completed from reference TRBV5-4 and TRBJ1-1, reads ETGVTQSPTHLIKTRGQQVTLRCSSQSGHNTVSWYQQALGQGPQFIFQYYREEENGRGNFPPRFSGLQFPNYSSELNVNALELDDSALYLCASSDHRGRLNTEAFFGQGTRLTVV.